The 13 T cell receptor beta chains listed next were all sequenced from one sample in a study of PD-1 blockade in classical Hodgkin lymphoma. There was relapse after autologous stem cell transplantation in every patient, and there was variation in brentuximab vedotin exposure. Libraries were prepared by immunoSEQ multiplex PCR; TCRdb keeps only in-frame clonotypes and omits some of them. The sample lists about 29,000 clones, more than 65% occurring once. Source: peripheral blood mononuclear cells (PBMCs), taken before the second cycle of nivolumab. These receptors were collected from a human donor with classical Hodgkin lymphoma.

J is TRBJ1-5 and V is TRBV7-2; 8 nucleotides align to TRBD1. V trimming: 6 bases; J trimming: 7 bases; junction bases outside the gene matches: 2. This CDR3 has 12 amino acids. Germline-derived CDR1 and CDR2 are SGHTA and FQGNSA. CDR3 nucleotides: TGTGCCAGCAGTCACAGGGGGCAGCCCCAGCATTTT. This sequence encodes CASSHRGQPQHF.

The gene calls are TRBV6-1 and TRBJ2-7, with D possibly TRBD1 on 7 matching bases. The CDR3 is 13 residues long. Per germline, CDR1 MNHNS and CDR2 SASEGT. Trimming left V 7 bases short and J 2 bases short, with 12 bases between. Written as DNA, the CDR3 is TGTGCCAGCACGGGCAGGGGGGCCTACGAGCAGTACTTC. Protein sequence: CASTGRGAYEQYF.

The V gene is TRBV25-1, the J gene TRBJ2-7, with 9 bases matching TRBD2. J lost 3 bases, V lost 3 bases, and 3 bases had no gene match. The CDR3 consists of 14 residues. CDR1 MGHDK and CDR2 SYGVNS come from the germline V gene. The CDR3 loop reads CASSDSGSLYEQYF. DNA of the CDR3: TGTGCCAGCAGTGATAGCGGGAGCCTCTACGAGCAGTACTTC.

The rearrangement joins TRBV10-2 to TRBJ1-2; no clear D. Germline CDR1 and CDR2: WSHSY and SAAADI. Trimming removed 11 bases from V and 4 bases from J, with 14 bases in between. The CDR3 has 12 amino acids. The CDR3 bases are TGCGCCGGTTATGGGGATGTCTATGGCTACACCTTC. Protein: CAGYGDVYGYTF.

The V gene is TRBV30, the J gene TRBJ1-5; maybe TRBD1 (5 bases). Germline values: CDR1 GTSNPN, CDR2 SVGIG (reference sequence). The CDR3 loop spans 14 amino acids. Trimming removed 3 bases at V and 2 bases at J, with 11 bases between. CDR3 region: CAWRGSGRNQPQHF. The CDR3 DNA sequence: TGTGCCTGGAGGGGTTCAGGGCGCAATCAGCCCCAGCATTTT.

This clone was seen only once. The genes are TRBV6-6 and TRBJ1-1; TRBD1 aligns across 8 bases. Germline V gives CDR1 MNHNY, CDR2 SVGAGI (reference sequence). This CDR3 contains 13 residues. V gave up 6 bases and J gave up 5 bases; unmatched junction bases: 5. CDR3 sequence reads: CASRTGERTEAFF. The CDR3 coding sequence is TGTGCCAGCAGGACAGGGGAGCGGACTGAAGCTTTCTTT.

CDR3 sequence: CAWSVLTEQFF. The CDR3 DNA sequence: TGTGCCTGGAGTGTACTGACAGAGCAGTTCTTC. The rearrangement joins TRBV30 to TRBJ2-1; D gene uncertain. Germline loops: CDR1 GTSNPN, CDR2 SVGIG (reference sequence). Trimming took 0 bases from V and 10 from J, leaving 7 bases between them. CDR3 length equals 11 residues.

The chain has TRBV18 and TRBJ2-2; D is unresolved. Deletions cut 3 bases from V and 0 bases from J, with 11 bases between. This CDR3 is 16 amino acids long. Germline-derived CDR1 and CDR2 are KGHSH and LQKENI. The chain's CDR3 is CASSPRGNSNTGELFF. The DNA of the CDR3 is TGTGCCAGCTCACCTCGAGGCAATTCGAACACCGGGGAGCTGTTTTTT.

The V and J genes are TRBV6-1 and TRBJ1-2; 8 positions match TRBD1. The ends lost 4 bases at V and 7 bases at J; junction bases unmatched: 5. This CDR3 comprises 13 residues. CDR1 is MNHNS and CDR2 is SASEGT in the germline V gene. The CDR3, as DNA: TGTGCCAGCAGTGTCCAGGGGGCTGGTGGCTACACCTTC. This encodes CASSVQGAGGYTF.

This clone was detected only a few times. This chain uses TRBV30 with TRBJ1-5, with D tentatively TRBD1 (6 bases). CDR3 length: 14 amino acids. CDR1 is GTSNPN and CDR2 is SVGIG in the germline V gene (reference sequence). Trimming removed 0 bases from V and 8 bases from J, with 14 bases in between. The CDR3 reads CAWSVMGAGKPQHF. The CDR3 DNA sequence: TGTGCCTGGAGTGTTATGGGGGCAGGGAAGCCCCAGCATTTT.

The chain employs TRBV7-8 and TRBJ1-6; D call uncertain. This CDR3 has 14 amino acids. Germline V gene data show CDR1 as SGHVS and CDR2 as FQNEAQ. The V end lost 0 bases, the J end lost 13 bases, and 13 bases lay between the germline ends. For the CDR3, the DNA is TGTGCCAGCAGCTTAGCGTATAAGGGTTCGCCCCTCCACTTT. Protein: CASSLAYKGSPLHF.

This clone has more than one count but fewer than ten. The V and J genes are TRBV5-5 and TRBJ1-1, with D perhaps matching TRBD1 (5 bases). Germline lookup yields CDR1 SGHKS and CDR2 YYEKEE (reference sequence). Trimming removed 4 bases at V and 0 bases at J, with 13 bases between. The CDR3 consists of 15 residues. This CDR3 reads CASSAQVIMNTEAFF. The CDR3 nucleotides read TGTGCCAGCAGCGCACAGGTCATCATGAACACTGAAGCTTTCTTT.

This chain uses TRBV6-6 with TRBJ1-4, with D perhaps matching TRBD1 (5 bases). The germline V and J ends were trimmed by 8 bases and 8 bases, with 24 bases remaining between them. The CDR3 is 16 amino acids. The germline CDR1 and CDR2 sequences are MNHNY and SVGAGI (reference sequence). In DNA, the CDR3 is TGTGCCAGCTCAACCTTCGACGCCGGGGCTGGGGAAAAACTGTTTTTT. This codes for CASSTFDAGAGEKLFF.